The 22 T cell receptor beta chains listed next were all sequenced from one sample in a study of response to subunit inactivated influenza vaccine. TCRdb reprocessed the RT-PCR reads with MiXCR, giving one entry per CDR3 protein. The sample records 500,000 to 550,000 distinct CDR3 sequences, less than 8% being singletons. Sequencing was performed on PBMCs from blood, taken less than 25 months after vaccination. The source of these receptors is a man aged 50 to 75 who received an inactivated influenza vaccine.

In this sample, this clonotype turned up many times. In DNA, the CDR3 is TGCAGTGCTAGTTCGGGGATCACAGATACGCAGTATTTT. It translates to CSASSGITDTQYF. The rearrangement joins TRBV20-1 to TRBJ2-3; D possibly corresponds to TRBD2 (5 bases). This CDR3 has 13 residues. Germline CDR1 reads DFQATT; CDR2 reads SNEGSKA (reference sequence). V was pared by 3 bases and J by 2 bases, with 9 bases between.

This clonotype has a count of ten or more. This chain joins TRBV11-2 and TRBJ2-7, with TRBD2 matching 11 bases. V gave up 5 bases and J gave up 2 bases; unmatched junction bases: 5. Germline V gene data show CDR1 as SGHAT and CDR2 as FQNNGV. This CDR3 is 15 amino acids long. CDR3 coding DNA: TGTGCCAGCAGCCACAGTAGCGGGGGGGCCTACGAGCAGTACTTC. Amino acid sequence: CASSHSSGGAYEQYF.

This clonotype was counted a few times. The chain employs TRBV28 and TRBJ1-3; D perhaps matches TRBD1 (6 bases). The CDR3 covers 15 residues. Germline values: CDR1 MDHEN, CDR2 SYDVKM. V dropped 5 bases and J dropped 2 bases, with 13 bases sitting between them. CDR3 residues: CASSQPGVTGNTIYF. CDR3 nucleotides: TGTGCCAGCAGTCAACCAGGGGTTACTGGAAACACCATATATTTT.

The genes are TRBV7-2 and TRBJ1-2; TRBD1 is a possible D gene (6 bases). CDR1 SGHTA and CDR2 FQGNSA come from the germline V gene. Trimming took 5 bases from V and 9 from J, leaving 19 bases between them. There are 14 residues in the CDR3. CDR3 loop: CASSQLPGGDSYTF. Here the CDR3 DNA reads TGTGCCAGCAGCCAACTACCTGGGGGGGACAGCTACACCTTC. Using reference TRBV7-2 and TRBJ1-2 for the parts outside the CDR3, the full variable domain is GAGVSQSPSNKVTEKGKDVELRCDPISGHTALYWYRQSLGQGLEFLIYFQGNSAPDKSGLPSDRFSAERTGGSVSTLTIQRTQQEDSAVYLCASSQLPGGDSYTFGSGTRLTVV.

This clonotype was picked up many times. This chain uses TRBV20-1 with TRBJ1-5; 7 positions match TRBD1. Germline V CDR1 and CDR2: DFQATT, SNEGSKA (reference sequence). The CDR3 totals 12 residues. Germline trimming cut 5 bases from V and 7 bases from J; bases unmatched to any gene: 5. Written as DNA, the CDR3 is TGCAGTGCTTCGACAGGGAGGCAGCCCCAGCATTTT. It is translated as CSASTGRQPQHF.

The table lists this clonotype with a few counts. The chain recombines TRBV20-1 with TRBJ2-1; 9 nucleotides align to TRBD2. Germline loops: CDR1 DFQATT, CDR2 SNEGSKA (reference sequence). V was pared by 0 bases and J by 4 bases, with 7 bases of the junction left unmatched. This CDR3 has 16 amino acids. The CDR3 region is CSARDPRTSAYNEQFF. CDR3 nucleotide sequence: TGCAGTGCTAGAGATCCTCGGACTAGCGCGTACAATGAGCAGTTCTTC.

This clonotype has only a few counts. This chain uses TRBV11-2 with TRBJ2-1; 11 nucleotides agree with TRBD2. The CDR3 is made up of 16 amino acids. The V segment lost 2 bases and the J segment 6 bases; nucleotides outside the gene matches: 6. CDR1 is SGHAT, CDR2 FQNNGV, per germline. This chain's CDR3 is CASSLNLAGGINEQFF. In nucleotides, the CDR3 is TGTGCCAGCAGCTTAAATCTAGCGGGGGGTATCAATGAGCAGTTCTTC.

This clonotype was seen many times. This sequence joins TRBV7-9 and TRBJ1-6, with 8 bases fitting TRBD1. V lost 5 bases, J lost 10 bases, and 7 bases stayed unmatched. The CDR3 loop spans 14 amino acids. Per germline, CDR1 SEHNR and CDR2 FQNEAQ (reference sequence). The CDR3 protein is CASSRGQGESPLHF. In nucleotides, the CDR3 is TGTGCCAGCAGCCGCGGACAGGGTGAATCACCCCTCCACTTT.

This clonotype was seen a few times. This chain links TRBV3-1 with TRBJ1-1; no reliable D call. From germline, CDR1 is LGHDT and CDR2 YNNKEL (reference sequence). CDR3 length: 16 amino acids. The V end was cut by 0 bases, the J end by 2 bases, with 13 bases between. The CDR3: CASSQDLPTGNTEAFF. The CDR3 bases are TGTGCCAGCAGCCAAGATTTACCCACTGGAAACACTGAAGCTTTCTTT.

This clonotype was counted ten times or more. This chain uses TRBV7-9 with TRBJ2-1, with D possibly matching TRBD2 (6 bases). CDR1 SEHNR and CDR2 FQNEAQ come from the germline V gene (reference sequence). V was trimmed by 4 bases and J by 0 bases, leaving 13 bases between them. This CDR3 has 16 residues. CDR3 coding DNA: TGTGCCAGCAGCTCCCTAGCGTGGGGCTCCTACAATGAGCAGTTCTTC. This encodes CASSSLAWGSYNEQFF.

This clonotype was observed many times. This sequence joins TRBV10-3 and TRBJ2-1, with D unclear. CDR1 and CDR2 (germline): ENHRY, SYGVKD. Trimming cost V 3 bases and J 0 bases, with 12 bases left between them. There are 16 residues in the CDR3. CDR3 amino acids: CAISDPTASSYNEQFF. The CDR3 nucleotides are TGTGCCATCAGTGACCCCACCGCTAGCTCCTACAATGAGCAGTTCTTC.

This clonotype was seen more than once but under ten times. The CDR3 region is CASSFPGVGTEAFF. The CDR3 DNA reads TGTGCCAGCAGTTTCCCAGGGGTGGGCACTGAAGCTTTCTTT. The V gene is TRBV12-3 or TRBV12-4, the J gene TRBJ1-1; D is perhaps TRBD1 (6 bases). The V end lost 3 bases, the J end lost 4 bases, and 12 bases lay between the germline ends. This CDR3 is 14 amino acids long.

This clonotype appeared a few times. This rearrangement joins TRBV7-9 to TRBJ2-7; no clear D. The CDR3 extends over 14 amino acids. V gave up 5 bases and J gave up 3 bases, with 14 bases separating them. CDR1 SEHNR and CDR2 FQNEAQ come from the germline V gene (reference sequence). CDR3 sequence reads: CASSLSIGGYEQYF. In DNA form, the CDR3 reads TGTGCCAGCAGCCTATCTATCGGCGGCTACGAGCAGTACTTC.

The CDR3 here is CASSQATLHGGDGYTF. DNA of the CDR3: TGCGCCAGCAGCCAAGCTACATTACACGGCGGCGATGGCTACACCTTC. The V and J genes are TRBV4-1 and TRBJ1-2; D is uncertain. The ends were cut back, 1 base at V and 6 bases at J, with 18 bases in the middle. This CDR3 has 16 amino acids. Germline loops: CDR1 MGHRA, CDR2 YSYEKL.

This clonotype was seen only a few times. V usage is TRBV12-3 or TRBV12-4 and J usage is TRBJ1-2; D is undetermined. The V gene lost 3 bases and the J gene lost 8 bases, with 10 bases spanning the gap. CDR3 length: 12 amino acids. The CDR3 sequence is CASSFLARGYTF. CDR3 bases: TGTGCCAGCAGTTTTCTCGCCCGGGGCTACACCTTC.

This sequence joins TRBV6-2 or TRBV6-3 and TRBJ2-1; 7 bases are a match to TRBD2. J was trimmed by 0 bases and V by 6 bases; bases with no gene match: 8. In germline, CDR1 is MNHEY, CDR2 SVGEGT. The CDR3 extends over 16 amino acids. CDR3 protein: CASSIVGGSSYNEQFF. For the CDR3, the DNA is TGTGCCAGCAGCATTGTAGGCGGGAGCTCCTACAATGAGCAGTTCTTC.

V and J are TRBV20-1 and TRBJ1-1; no firm D call. This CDR3 contains 12 residues. Germline V CDR1 and CDR2: DFQATT, SNEGSKA (reference sequence). CDR3 DNA: TGCAGCCCTAAGGTCCGGAACACTGAAGCTTTCTTT. This translates into CSPKVRNTEAFF.

This clonotype was observed a few times. The gene calls are TRBV6-1 and TRBJ2-7; 7 nucleotides align to TRBD1. Germline values: CDR1 MNHNS, CDR2 SASEGT. There are 13 residues in the CDR3. The junction had 8 bases not matched to a gene; V was cut back by 5 bases and J by 7 bases. The CDR3 protein is CASSTLTGREQYF. The CDR3 DNA follows: TGTGCCAGCAGTACCCTGACAGGGCGGGAGCAGTACTTC.

The chain combines TRBV20-1 with TRBJ2-7; TRBD1 aligns across 8 bases. Germline loops: CDR1 DFQATT, CDR2 SNEGSKA (reference sequence). The CDR3 covers 11 residues. The ends lost 4 bases at V and 7 bases at J; junction bases unmatched: 3. This CDR3 is CSATGGEEQYF. CDR3 bases: TGCAGTGCTACAGGGGGCGAGGAGCAGTACTTC.

J is TRBJ2-4 and V is TRBV14, with 8 bases identical to TRBD2. The junction had 7 bases not matched to a gene; V was cut back by 0 bases and J by 6 bases. The V gene's germline CDR1 is SGHDN and CDR2 FVKESK. The CDR3 has 16 residues. The CDR3: CASSQDASGQLNIQYF. The CDR3 DNA is TGTGCCAGCAGCCAAGATGCTAGCGGGCAATTAAACATTCAGTACTTC.

This clonotype was seen only a few times. V and J are TRBV4-1 and TRBJ1-4; D is ambiguous. This CDR3 region has 17 residues. The germline gives CDR1 MGHRA, CDR2 YSYEKL. Between the trimmed V and J ends, which lost 4 bases and 2 bases, there was a span of 17 bases. The CDR3 DNA reads TGCGCCAGCAGCCCTAAGGAGGAACCTGGGACTAATGAAAAACTGTTTTTT. Protein: CASSPKEEPGTNEKLFF.

The rearrangement joins TRBV7-2 to TRBJ2-3; D may match TRBD1 or TRBD2 (6 bases each). The CDR3 runs to 13 residues. The germline V and J ends were trimmed by 7 bases and 2 bases, with 10 bases remaining between them. Germline V lookup: CDR1 SGHTA, CDR2 FQGNSA. This chain's CDR3 is CASKRGATDTQYF. CDR3 coding DNA: TGTGCCAGCAAGAGGGGGGCCACAGATACGCAGTATTTT.